Below are 27 T cell receptor beta chains sequenced from a single sample in a study of cytomegalovirus exposure and HLA in healthy donors. This table comes from immunoSEQ multiplex PCR, and its TCRdb copy is limited to in-frame clones, with some not included. The sample consists of about 250,000 clones, about 90% of them appearing once. The sample consisted of PBMCs. These receptors came from a young man in good health and CMV-seropositive.

The chain has TRBV4-3 and TRBJ2-2, with unresolved D. This CDR3 region has 15 residues. Germline values: CDR1 LGHNA, CDR2 YSLEER. Trimming stripped 1 base from V and 3 bases from J, with 9 bases between. In DNA, the CDR3 is TGCGCCAGCAGCCAAGTTCCCAGATACACCGGGGAGCTGTTTTTT. Translated, it gives CASSQVPRYTGELFF.

The chain recombines TRBV6-6 with TRBJ2-3, with 7 bases identical to TRBD2. The CDR3 contains 14 residues. J gave up 4 bases and V 6 bases, and 7 bases lay outside the gene matches. Germline-derived CDR1 and CDR2 are MNHNY and SVGAGI (reference sequence). DNA of the CDR3: TGTGCCAGCAGCCCGGGACTACTAGCAGATACGCAGTATTTT. Amino acid sequence: CASSPGLLADTQYF.

In this sample, this clone turned up many times. The chain recombines TRBV18 with TRBJ1-3; D gene unclear. Trimming shortened V by 1 base and J by 3 bases, and 10 bases separated the two germline ends. Germline CDR1 and CDR2: KGHSH and LQKENI. CDR3 length equals 15 residues. The CDR3 DNA is TGTGCCAGCTCACCACGCAACAGCGGTGGAAACACCATATATTTT. Its protein product is CASSPRNSGGNTIYF.

This sequence joins TRBV16 and TRBJ1-1; D gene unclear. This CDR3 is 14 amino acids long. Per the germline V gene, CDR1 is KGHSY and CDR2 is FQNENV. V shed 7 bases and J shed 1 base, with 13 bases lying between them. CDR3 protein: CASTARHSNTEAFF. CDR3 bases: TGTGCCAGCACCGCGAGGCACTCGAACACTGAAGCTTTCTTT.

The J gene is TRBJ1-1, the V gene TRBV29-1; 8 bases are shared with TRBD1. The CDR3 has 14 residues. Germline values: CDR1 SQVTM, CDR2 ANQGSEA. V shed 6 bases, J shed 6 bases, and the junction held 12 bases outside the gene matches. The DNA for the CDR3 is TGCAGCGTGTTAGCCCCGGACAGGGACCCTGAAGCTTTCTTT. Protein sequence: CSVLAPDRDPEAFF.

This chain connects TRBV7-3 to TRBJ2-1; 7 nucleotides align to TRBD2. The CDR3 consists of 17 residues. Germline V CDR1 and CDR2: SGHTA, FQGTGA. V lost 5 bases to trimming and J lost 0 bases; unmatched junction nucleotides: 10. CDR3 loop: CASSLRTGRSSYNEQFF. The CDR3, as DNA: TGTGCCAGCAGCCTAAGAACCGGGAGGAGCTCCTACAATGAGCAGTTCTTC.

The V call is TRBV5-4, the J call TRBJ1-1; 8 nucleotides align to TRBD1. Germline CDR1 and CDR2: SGHNT and YYREEE (reference sequence). The CDR3 totals 15 residues. J was trimmed by 1 base and V by 4 bases; bases with no gene match: 6. CDR3 coding DNA: TGTGCCAGCAGCGCGGACAGGGTAAGGAACACTGAAGCTTTCTTT. Protein: CASSADRVRNTEAFF.

The rearrangement uses TRBV2 and TRBJ2-3; D is perhaps TRBD2 (6 bases). Trimming left V 8 bases short and J 0 bases short, with 15 bases between. The CDR3 has 15 residues. Germline V gene lookup returns CDR1 SNHLY and CDR2 FYNNEI. CDR3 region: CASLLLAASTDTQYF. DNA for the CDR3: TGTGCCAGCCTTCTACTAGCTGCTAGCACAGATACGCAGTATTTT.

This clone was counted once. The rearrangement uses TRBV6-5 and TRBJ1-2; D gene uncertain. V was trimmed by 3 bases and J by 0 bases, leaving 5 bases between them. The CDR3 contains 13 residues. Per the germline V gene, CDR1 is MNHEY and CDR2 is SVGAGI. CDR3 amino acids: CASSYGPNYGYTF. The CDR3 bases are TGTGCCAGCAGTTATGGTCCTAACTATGGCTACACCTTC.

CDR3: CASRPPGQGLGYTF. The CDR3 nucleotides read TGTGCCAGCAGACCACCGGGACAGGGGCTGGGCTACACCTTC. The rearrangement uses TRBV28 and TRBJ1-2; 10 bases align to TRBD1. Germline V lookup: CDR1 MDHEN, CDR2 SYDVKM. This CDR3 has 14 residues. The junction had 9 bases not matched to a gene; V was cut back by 6 bases and J by 8 bases.

The chain couples TRBV18 to TRBJ1-1; D is unclear. The CDR3 consists of 13 residues. The V and J ends lost 2 bases and 2 bases respectively, with 6 bases between them. Per the germline V gene, CDR1 is KGHSH and CDR2 is LQKENI. As DNA, the CDR3 is TGTGCCAGCTCACCAGAGAGCAACACTGAAGCTTTCTTT. The encoded protein is CASSPESNTEAFF.

The chain joins TRBV7-2 to TRBJ2-5; no clear D. CDR1 and CDR2 (germline): SGHTA, FQGNSA. This CDR3 has 16 amino acids. Trimming cost V 1 base and J 4 bases, with 16 bases left between them. CDR3: CASSLVFLGLRETQYF. In DNA form, the CDR3 reads TGTGCCAGCAGCTTAGTTTTCCTGGGCCTTCGAGAGACCCAGTACTTC.

The V call is TRBV10-3, the J call TRBJ2-3; TRBD1 aligns across 9 bases. This CDR3 region has 16 residues. Per germline, CDR1 ENHRY and CDR2 SYGVKD. V gave up 10 bases and J gave up 4 bases; unmatched junction bases: 15. The CDR3 loop reads CATAGRPGTGPDTQYF. CDR3 DNA: TGTGCCACCGCGGGGAGGCCCGGGACAGGGCCAGATACGCAGTATTTT.

The V and J genes are TRBV28 and TRBJ2-7; possibly TRBD1 for D (6 bases). Germline V gene sequence: CDR1 MDHEN, CDR2 SYDVKM. CDR3 length equals 15 residues. V lost 2 bases, J lost 0 bases, and 11 bases lay in between. The CDR3 sequence is CASSLGRGYSYEQYF. CDR3 bases: TGTGCCAGCAGTTTAGGCAGGGGCTACTCCTACGAGCAGTACTTC.

CDR3 region: CASSLYGAGYGYTF. The CDR3 bases are TGTGCCAGCAGCTTGTACGGGGCTGGGTATGGCTACACCTTC. This chain connects TRBV5-6 to TRBJ1-2, with D tentatively TRBD1 (5 bases). This CDR3 region has 14 residues. Germline V gene lookup returns CDR1 SGHDT and CDR2 YYEEEE. Trimming shortened V by 1 base and J by 5 bases, and 12 bases separated the two germline ends.

The gene calls are TRBV4-3 and TRBJ2-3; 12 nucleotides agree with TRBD2. Germline assignment: CDR1 LGHNA and CDR2 YSLEER. The junction had 5 bases not matched to a gene; V was cut back by 0 bases and J by 1 base. There are 18 residues in the CDR3. CDR3 nucleotide sequence: TGCGCCAGCAGCCAAGATGTCCTAGCGGGAGGGGGCACAGATACGCAGTATTTT. Amino acid sequence: CASSQDVLAGGGTDTQYF.

The J gene is TRBJ2-7, the V gene TRBV7-9, with TRBD1 matching 7 bases. After removal of 8 bases from V and 0 bases from J, the junction contained 7 bases not matched to a gene. Germline values: CDR1 SEHNR, CDR2 FQNEAQ (reference sequence). This CDR3 has 14 amino acids. The CDR3 loop reads CASAIQGISYEQYF. Written as DNA, the CDR3 is TGTGCCAGCGCAATACAGGGGATCTCCTACGAGCAGTACTTC.

The V and J genes are TRBV5-1 and TRBJ2-5, with D possibly called TRBD1 or TRBD2 (5 bases each). Trimming removed 0 bases from V and 4 bases from J, with 10 bases in between. In germline, CDR1 is SGHRS, CDR2 YFSETQ. CDR3 length equals 14 residues. The CDR3 region has the DNA TGCGCCAGCAGCTTGGGTGGGGGAAGAGAGACCCAGTACTTC. This sequence encodes CASSLGGGRETQYF.

The chain joins TRBV30 to TRBJ2-7; D gene ambiguous. From germline, CDR1 is GTSNPN and CDR2 SVGIG (reference sequence). V shed 2 bases and J shed 4 bases, with 12 bases lying between them. The CDR3 spans 13 residues. The CDR3 loop is CAWSRLTRYEQYF. The CDR3 bases are TGTGCCTGGAGTAGGCTAACCAGGTACGAGCAGTACTTC.

The CDR3 spells CASSIRAAFNQPQHF. For the CDR3, the DNA is TGTGCCAGTAGTATTCGGGCGGCCTTCAATCAGCCCCAGCATTTT. The chain uses TRBV19 and TRBJ1-5, with D hard to call. The CDR3 is 15 residues long. Germline values: CDR1 LNHDA, CDR2 SQIVND (reference sequence). V was pared by 3 bases and J by 3 bases, with 12 bases between.

The chain carries TRBV7-9 and TRBJ2-3, with 12 positions matching TRBD2. The CDR3 consists of 15 residues. J was trimmed by 4 bases and V by 5 bases; bases with no gene match: 4. CDR1 and CDR2 from the germline V gene are SEHNR and FQNEAQ (reference sequence). DNA for the CDR3: TGTGCCAGCAGCGTGACTAGCGGGAGTGCAGATACGCAGTATTTT. Translation gives CASSVTSGSADTQYF.

The V and J genes are TRBV7-6 and TRBJ2-7; 11 bases map to TRBD2. This CDR3 region has 15 residues. V lost 4 bases, J lost 3 bases, and 5 bases stayed unmatched. The germline gives CDR1 SGHVS, CDR2 FNYEAQ. The CDR3 protein is CASSWGTSGVYEQYF. Written as DNA, the CDR3 is TGTGCCAGCAGCTGGGGGACTAGCGGAGTCTACGAGCAGTACTTC.

The chain uses TRBV6-1 and TRBJ2-1, with D possibly TRBD2 on 6 matching bases. The V gene lost 5 bases and the J gene lost 10 bases, with 12 bases spanning the gap. The germline V gene has CDR1 MNHNS and CDR2 SASEGT. The CDR3 sequence is 12 residues long. The CDR3 nucleotides read TGTGCCAGCAGTCCCGTGGGACTCGAGCAGTTCTTC. As protein: CASSPVGLEQFF.

This clone was counted once. This sequence joins TRBV7-7 and TRBJ2-7; 7 bases agree with TRBD2. Trimming at V came to 11 bases and at J to 2 bases, leaving 6 bases not matched to a gene. CDR1 is SSHAT, CDR2 FNYEAQ, per germline (reference sequence). The CDR3 has 12 amino acids. The CDR3 spells CAGEGTAYEQYF. The DNA for the CDR3 is TGTGCCGGGGAGGGCACCGCCTACGAGCAGTACTTC.

This chain links TRBV6-1 with TRBJ2-2; D ambiguous. Germline V gene lookup returns CDR1 MNHNS and CDR2 SASEGT. Trimming left V 2 bases short and J 10 bases short, with 11 bases between. The CDR3 covers 13 residues. CDR3 DNA sequence: TGTGCCAGCAGTGAAAGTTGGGGAATGGAGCTGTTTTTT. Protein sequence: CASSESWGMELFF.

This clone occurred a few times. The chain joins TRBV13 to TRBJ1-2; 10 bases are a match to TRBD1. V gave up 4 bases and J gave up 7 bases; unmatched junction bases: 6. The CDR3 loop spans 14 amino acids. Germline V gene lookup returns CDR1 PRHDT and CDR2 FYEKMQ (reference sequence). The CDR3 loop is CASSSSRDRGGYTF. In DNA, the CDR3 is TGTGCCAGCAGCTCGTCCCGGGACAGGGGTGGCTACACCTTC.

The chain combines TRBV6-6 with TRBJ1-5, with D maybe TRBD1 (5 bases). Looked up from germline, CDR1 is MNHNY and CDR2 is SVGAGI (reference sequence). CDR3 length: 15 residues. V was cut by 5 bases and J by 1 base, with 12 bases left in between. The CDR3, as DNA: TGTGCCAGCAGTACCCCTGGGGGGAGCAATCAGCCCCAGCATTTT. Its translation: CASSTPGGSNQPQHF.